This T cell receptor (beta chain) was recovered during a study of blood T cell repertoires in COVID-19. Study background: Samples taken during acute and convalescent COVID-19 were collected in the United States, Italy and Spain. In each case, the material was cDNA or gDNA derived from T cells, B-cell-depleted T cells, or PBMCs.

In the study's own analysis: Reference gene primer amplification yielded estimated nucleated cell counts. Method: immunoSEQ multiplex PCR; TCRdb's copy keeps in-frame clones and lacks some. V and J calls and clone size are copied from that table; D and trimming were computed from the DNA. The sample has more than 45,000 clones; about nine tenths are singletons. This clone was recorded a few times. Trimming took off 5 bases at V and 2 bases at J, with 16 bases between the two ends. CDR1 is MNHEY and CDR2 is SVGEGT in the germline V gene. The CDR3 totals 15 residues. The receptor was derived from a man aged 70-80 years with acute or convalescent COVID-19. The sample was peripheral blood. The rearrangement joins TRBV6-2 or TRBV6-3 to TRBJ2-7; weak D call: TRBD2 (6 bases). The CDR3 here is CASSPSGRPPYEQYF. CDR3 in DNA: TGTGCCAGCAGTCCATCCGGGAGACCGCCCTACGAGCAGTACTTC.